The TCR beta chain under discussion was sequenced for a study of a mutant IDH1 vaccine in newly diagnosed glioma (dated by TCRdb to the early 2020s). Some background on the complete study: Of the approximately 35 treated patients, around 62% were male and 37.5% were female, and a mean age of roughly 40 years was recorded. Before enrollment, patients had received standard therapy of radiotherapy alone, temozolomide alone, or radiochemotherapy with temozolomide; most received the combination. Longitudinal TCRB deep sequencing was performed for 25 to 30 treated patients wherever samples were available for exploratory analyses. Peripheral blood was collected at six visits: V03 (baseline), V05, V07, V10, V12 and V13. What the research found in general, with its limitations: Pseudoprogression appeared unrelated to alterations in the top peripheral T cell clonotypes detected by TCRB sequencing. PBMC samples for TCRB deep sequencing were selected based on availability. According to the authors, sample limitations meant that analyses of patient blood samples could not be reproduced. Immune responses induced by the vaccine were seen in about 93% of patients across multiple MHC alleles.

Concerning this clone itself: The target of this receptor is not known. Qualities for individual bases were not recorded, and no much larger clone is one base off.

The CDR3 measures 13 amino acids from cysteine to phenylalanine. The DNA shown is the 39-base CDR3, in frame from base 1. CDR1 and CDR2, per the germline V gene, are MNHEY and SVGAGI. The germline ends are 6 bases apart after V is trimmed by 2 bases and J by 2 bases. The time point label for this specimen denotes: baseline, week 1 (first vaccination visit). In the paper's terms, the treatment or condition label means: pre-vaccination baseline after standard-of-care therapy. Donors had newly diagnosed WHO grade 3 or 4 IDH1-mutant astrocytomas with loss of nuclear ATRX. The samples were drawn from NOA16, a multicentre, single-arm, open-label phase I trial in Germany that tested a mutant IDH1 peptide vaccine in humans for the first time. Visit V03 blood draws served as the baseline sample for immunogenicity testing. Genomic DNA for TCRB sequencing was extracted from EDTA blood using the DNeasy Blood and Tissue Kit.

The library relied on the immunoSEQ multiplex PCR assay. The hsTCRB Kit was used according to the manufacturer's protocol to amplify rearranged TCR beta chain sequences. Sequencing of TCRB libraries was carried out on an Illumina MiSeq. Per the source publication's procedure: The proprietary platform of the kit vendor was used for demultiplexing, trimming and gene mapping. TCRdb re-hosts the immuneACCESS table, in-frame sequences only. Its copies lack some clones; in the studies checked, an unresolved V gene accounts for under half of them, and the cause for the rest is not known. That table furnishes V, J and clone size, whereas the DNA furnished D and trimming. In this sample the table shows roughly 35,000 clones, approximately 86% of which occur a single time. The ten top clones hold 4% to 5.5% of the sample.

The sequence derives from a woman aged 40 to 50 with glioma. This receptor chain uses TRBV6-5 and TRBJ1-2; a tentative D match to TRBD1 spans 5 bases. Source: PBMCs, taken from a glioma patient treated with radiotherapy, temozolomide or both. The nucleotide sequence reads as follows: TGTGCCAGCAGTTACCAGGGAAACTATGGCTACACCTTC. Its translation is CASSYQGNYGYTF.